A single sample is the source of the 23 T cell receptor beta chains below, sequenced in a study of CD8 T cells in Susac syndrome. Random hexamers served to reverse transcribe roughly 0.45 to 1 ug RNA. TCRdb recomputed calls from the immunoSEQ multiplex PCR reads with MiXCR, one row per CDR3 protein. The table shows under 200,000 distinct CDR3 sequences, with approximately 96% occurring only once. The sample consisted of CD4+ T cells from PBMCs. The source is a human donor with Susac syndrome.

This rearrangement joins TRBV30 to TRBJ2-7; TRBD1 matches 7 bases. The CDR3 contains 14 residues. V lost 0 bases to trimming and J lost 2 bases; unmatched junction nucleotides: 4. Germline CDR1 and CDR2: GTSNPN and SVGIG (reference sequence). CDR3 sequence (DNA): TGTGCCTGGAGTGTACGTGGGACAGCCTACGAGCAGTACTTC. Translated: CAWSVRGTAYEQYF. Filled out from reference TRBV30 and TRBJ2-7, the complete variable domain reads SQTIHQWPATLVQPVGSPLSLECTVEGTSNPNLYWYRQAAGRGLQLLFYSVGIGQISSEVPQNLSASRPQDRQFILSSKKLLLSDSGFYLCAWSVRGTAYEQYFGPGTRLTVT.

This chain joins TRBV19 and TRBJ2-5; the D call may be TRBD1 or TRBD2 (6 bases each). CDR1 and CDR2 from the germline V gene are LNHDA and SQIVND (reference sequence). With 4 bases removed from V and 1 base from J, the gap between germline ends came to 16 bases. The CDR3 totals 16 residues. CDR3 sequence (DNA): TGTGCCAGTAGTACACCGGGAGACAGGAGCCAAGAGACCCAGTACTTC. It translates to CASSTPGDRSQETQYF.

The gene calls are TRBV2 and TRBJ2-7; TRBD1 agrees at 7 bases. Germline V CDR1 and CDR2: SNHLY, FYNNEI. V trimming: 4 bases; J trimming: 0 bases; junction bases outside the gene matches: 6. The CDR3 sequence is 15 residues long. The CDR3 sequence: CASSGGTAFSYEQYF. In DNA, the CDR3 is TGTGCCAGCAGTGGGGGGACAGCCTTCTCCTACGAGCAGTACTTC.

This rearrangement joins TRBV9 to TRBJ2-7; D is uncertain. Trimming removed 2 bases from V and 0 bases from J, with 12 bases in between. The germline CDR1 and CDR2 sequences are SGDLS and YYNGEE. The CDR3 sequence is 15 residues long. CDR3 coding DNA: TGTGCCAGCAGCGTTCGGGCAGAGAGCTCCTACGAGCAGTACTTC. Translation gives CASSVRAESSYEQYF.

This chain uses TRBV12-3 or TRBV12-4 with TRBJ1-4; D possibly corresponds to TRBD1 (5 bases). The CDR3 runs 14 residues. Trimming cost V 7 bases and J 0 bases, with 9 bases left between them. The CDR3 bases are TGTGCCAGCAACAAACAGGCAACTAATGAAAAACTGTTTTTT. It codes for CASNKQATNEKLFF.

The CDR3 bases are TGTGCCAGTAGTATAGTTCTGACAGGGGGTCATCAGCCCCAGCATTTT. The encoded protein is CASSIVLTGGHQPQHF. The chain combines TRBV19 with TRBJ1-5; TRBD1 matches at 9 bases. The junction had 6 bases not matched to a gene; V was cut back by 1 base and J by 5 bases. The CDR3 totals 16 residues. Germline assignment: CDR1 LNHDA and CDR2 SQIVND (reference sequence).

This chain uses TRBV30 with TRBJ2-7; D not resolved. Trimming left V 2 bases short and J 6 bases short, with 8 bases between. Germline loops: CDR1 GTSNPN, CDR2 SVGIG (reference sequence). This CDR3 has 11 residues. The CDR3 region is CAWSNSVEQYF. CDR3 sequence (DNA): TGTGCCTGGAGTAACAGCGTCGAGCAGTACTTC. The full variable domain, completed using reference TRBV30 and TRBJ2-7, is SQTIHQWPATLVQPVGSPLSLECTVEGTSNPNLYWYRQAAGRGLQLLFYSVGIGQISSEVPQNLSASRPQDRQFILSSKKLLLSDSGFYLCAWSNSVEQYFGPGTRLTVT.

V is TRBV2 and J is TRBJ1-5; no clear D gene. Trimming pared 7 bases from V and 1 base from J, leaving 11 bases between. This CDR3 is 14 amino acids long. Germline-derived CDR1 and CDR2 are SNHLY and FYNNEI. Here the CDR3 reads CASTPGLSNQPQHF. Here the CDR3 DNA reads TGTGCCAGCACCCCGGGTCTCAGCAATCAGCCCCAGCATTTT. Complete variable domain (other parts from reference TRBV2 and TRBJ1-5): EPEVTQTPSHQVTQMGQEVILRCVPISNHLYFYWYRQILGQKVEFLVSFYNNEISEKSEIFDDQFSVERPDGSNFTLKIRSTKLEDSAMYFCASTPGLSNQPQHFGDGTRLSIL.

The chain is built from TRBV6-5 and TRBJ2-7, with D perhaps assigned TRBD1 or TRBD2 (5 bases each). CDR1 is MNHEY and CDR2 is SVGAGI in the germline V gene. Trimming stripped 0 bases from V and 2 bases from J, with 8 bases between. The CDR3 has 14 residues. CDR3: CASSYSWGTYEQYF. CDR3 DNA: TGTGCCAGCAGTTACTCGTGGGGGACCTACGAGCAGTACTTC.

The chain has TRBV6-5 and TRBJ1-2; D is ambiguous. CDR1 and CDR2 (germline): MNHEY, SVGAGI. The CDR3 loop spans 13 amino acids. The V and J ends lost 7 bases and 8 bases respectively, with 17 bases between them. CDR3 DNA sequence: TGTGCCAGCACCCAAGGTTCGGGTGGCGGCTACACCTTC. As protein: CASTQGSGGGYTF.

This CDR3 is CASSDLASGGVETQYF. CDR3 bases: TGTGCCAGCAGTGATTTGGCTAGCGGGGGGGTCGAGACCCAGTACTTC. The rearrangement uses TRBV2 and TRBJ2-5; 12 nucleotides match TRBD2. The germline V gene has CDR1 SNHLY and CDR2 FYNNEI. J lost 5 bases, V lost 3 bases, and 7 bases had no gene match. The CDR3 spans 16 residues.

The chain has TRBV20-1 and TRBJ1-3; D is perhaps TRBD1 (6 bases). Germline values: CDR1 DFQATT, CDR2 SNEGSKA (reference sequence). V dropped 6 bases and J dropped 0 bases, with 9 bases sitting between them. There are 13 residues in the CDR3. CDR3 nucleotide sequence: TGCAGTGCAACACAGGGCTCTGGAAACACCATATATTTT. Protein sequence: CSATQGSGNTIYF.

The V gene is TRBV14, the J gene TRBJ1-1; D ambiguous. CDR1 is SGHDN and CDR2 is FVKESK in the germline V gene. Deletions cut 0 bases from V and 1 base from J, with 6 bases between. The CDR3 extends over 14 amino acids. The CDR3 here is CASSQETGNTEAFF. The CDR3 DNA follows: TGTGCCAGCAGCCAAGAGACGGGGAACACTGAAGCTTTCTTT.

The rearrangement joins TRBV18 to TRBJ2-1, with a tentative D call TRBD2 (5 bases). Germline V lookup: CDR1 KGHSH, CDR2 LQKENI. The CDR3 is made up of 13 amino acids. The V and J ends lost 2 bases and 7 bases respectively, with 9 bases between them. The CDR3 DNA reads TGTGCCAGCTCACCAGAGACGGGGAATGAGCAGTTCTTC. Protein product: CASSPETGNEQFF.

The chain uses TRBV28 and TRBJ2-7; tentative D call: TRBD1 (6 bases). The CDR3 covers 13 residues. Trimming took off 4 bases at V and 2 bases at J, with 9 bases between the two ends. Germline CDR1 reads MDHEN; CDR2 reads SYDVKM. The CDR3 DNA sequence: TGTGCCAGCAGTTCAGGGGCCCCCTACGAGCAGTACTTC. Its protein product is CASSSGAPYEQYF. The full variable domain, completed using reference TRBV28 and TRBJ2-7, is DVKVTQSSRYLVKRTGEKVFLECVQDMDHENMFWYRQDPGLGLRLIYFSYDVKMKEKGDIPEGYSVSREKKERFSLILESASTNQTSMYLCASSSGAPYEQYFGPGTRLTVT.

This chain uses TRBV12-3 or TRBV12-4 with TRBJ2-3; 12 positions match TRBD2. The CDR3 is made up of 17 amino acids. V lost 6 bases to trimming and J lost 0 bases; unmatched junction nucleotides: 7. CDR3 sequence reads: CASSRGLAGLSTDTQYF. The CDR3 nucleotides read TGTGCCAGCAGCCGAGGACTAGCGGGGCTGAGCACAGATACGCAGTATTTT.

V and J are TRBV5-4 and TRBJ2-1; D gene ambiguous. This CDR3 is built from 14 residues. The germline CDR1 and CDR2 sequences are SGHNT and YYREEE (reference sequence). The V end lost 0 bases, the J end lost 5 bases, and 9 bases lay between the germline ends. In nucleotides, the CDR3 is TGTGCCAGCAGCTTGGTGGTTTCGAACAATGAGCAGTTCTTC. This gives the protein CASSLVVSNNEQFF.

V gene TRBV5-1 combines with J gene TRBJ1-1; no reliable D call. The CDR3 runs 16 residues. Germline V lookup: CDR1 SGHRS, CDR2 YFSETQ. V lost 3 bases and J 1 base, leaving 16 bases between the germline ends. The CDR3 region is CASSSLMIRENTEAFF. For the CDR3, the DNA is TGCGCCAGCAGCTCGCTGATGATTAGGGAGAACACTGAAGCTTTCTTT. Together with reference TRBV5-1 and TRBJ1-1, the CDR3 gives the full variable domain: KAGVTQTPRYLIKTRGQQVTLSCSPISGHRSVSWYQQTPGQGLQFLFEYFSETQRNKGNFPGRFSGRQFSNSRSEMNVSTLELGDSALYLCASSSLMIRENTEAFFGQGTRLTVV.

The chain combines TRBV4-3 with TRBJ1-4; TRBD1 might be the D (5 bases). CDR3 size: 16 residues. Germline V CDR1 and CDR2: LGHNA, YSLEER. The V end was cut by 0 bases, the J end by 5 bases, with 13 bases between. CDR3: CASSQDGQGLNEKLFF. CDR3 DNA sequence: TGCGCCAGCAGCCAAGATGGACAAGGGCTAAATGAAAAACTGTTTTTT.

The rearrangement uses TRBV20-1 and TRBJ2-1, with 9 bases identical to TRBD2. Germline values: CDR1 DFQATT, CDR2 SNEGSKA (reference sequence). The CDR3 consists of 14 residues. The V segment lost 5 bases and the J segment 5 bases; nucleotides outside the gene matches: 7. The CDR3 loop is CSASLAGRHNEQFF. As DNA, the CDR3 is TGCAGTGCTTCCCTAGCGGGGAGACACAATGAGCAGTTCTTC.

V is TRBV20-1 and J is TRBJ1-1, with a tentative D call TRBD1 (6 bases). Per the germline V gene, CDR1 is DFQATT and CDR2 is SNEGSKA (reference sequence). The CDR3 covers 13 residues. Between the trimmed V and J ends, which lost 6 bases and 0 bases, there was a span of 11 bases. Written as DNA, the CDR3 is TGCAGTGCAACCGGGACAATGAACACTGAAGCTTTCTTT. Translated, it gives CSATGTMNTEAFF.

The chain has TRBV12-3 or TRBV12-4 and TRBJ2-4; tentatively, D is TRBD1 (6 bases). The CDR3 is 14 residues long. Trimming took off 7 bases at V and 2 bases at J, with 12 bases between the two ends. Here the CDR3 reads CASTGDISKNIQYF. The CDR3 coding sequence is TGTGCCAGCACCGGGGACATTTCCAAAAACATTCAGTACTTC.

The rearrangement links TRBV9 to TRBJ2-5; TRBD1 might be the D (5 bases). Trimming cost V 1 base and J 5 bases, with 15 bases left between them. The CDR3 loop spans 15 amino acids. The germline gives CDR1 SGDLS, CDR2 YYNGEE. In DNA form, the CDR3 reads TGTGCCAGCAGCGTATCACAAAAGGGGCAGGAGACCCAGTACTTC. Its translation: CASSVSQKGQETQYF.